The present T cell receptor beta chain was sequenced within a study of T cell responses to AZD1222 COVID-19 vaccine. The study's findings and limits: Just five or six AZD1222 recipients were seropositive at baseline. Donors were largely white British and mainly female; clonal diversity was possibly underestimated. Spike-specific TCR breadth rose after two AZD1222 doses, and depth rose as well. In the spike-specific TCR repertoire, nearly half reportedly target unmutated variant regions.

The V gene lost 1 base and the J gene lost 2 bases, with 11 bases spanning the gap. The CDR3 consists of 15 residues. In germline, CDR1 is SGHVS, CDR2 FQNEAQ. The data were produced by immunoSEQ multiplex PCR, yet TCRdb's version contains in-frame clones alone and is incomplete. The sample lists 120,000 to 150,000 clones; 92% were seen once. This clone is a singleton in its sample. Its specificity is unknown. The clonotype was recovered from an adult who received the AZD1222 COVID-19 vaccine. The chain is built from TRBV7-8 and TRBJ2-5; D may be TRBD2 (5 bases). Here the sequenced sample was peripheral blood, taken 28 days after the second AZD1222 dose. CDR3 DNA sequence: TGTGCCAGCAGCTTAGGAGCCGAGGGACAAGAGACCCAGTACTTC. Protein: CASSLGAEGQETQYF.